This TCR beta chain was sequenced for a study of blood T cell repertoires in COVID-19. Overall study: Some COVID-19 samples were acute and others convalescent; all came from the United States, Italy and Spain.

V was pared by 6 bases and J by 8 bases, with 2 bases of the junction left unmatched. Germline V lookup: CDR1 MNHEY, CDR2 SVGAGI. The CDR3 is 12 amino acids. Per the original methods: Reference gene primer amplification gave estimated nucleated cell counts. Method: immunoSEQ multiplex PCR; TCRdb's copy keeps in-frame clones and lacks some. The V and J calls and clone size were taken over from that table, and D and trimming were inferred from the DNA. The data hold 250,000 or so clones, with about 89% observed a single time. This TCR derives from a man aged 40-49 years with active or convalescent COVID-19. The V call is TRBV6-5, the J call TRBJ1-2; TRBD1 agrees at 11 bases. The material sequenced was peripheral blood. DNA for the CDR3: TGTGCCAGCAGGGGACAGGGGGGCGGCTACACCTTC. Residues: CASRGQGGGYTF.